What follows describes a single T cell receptor beta chain. As yet, its antigen is unknown. This sample is drawn from a study of OX40 agonist ivuxolimab in advanced cancers. Overall study: In three patients, partial responses were observed, one with hepatocellular carcinoma and two with cutaneous melanoma.

Study outcomes and limitations: There were, on average, more expanded clones in CD8+ T cells than in CD4+. Low normalized clonal expansion also occurred in some nonresponding patients. The work left the antigen specificity of expanded peripheral T cells undetermined.

Germline loops: CDR1 SNHLY, CDR2 FYNNEI. CDR3 length: 12 residues. The V end was cut by 4 bases, the J end by 5 bases, with 9 bases between. The protocol was immunoSEQ multiplex PCR, while the TCRdb copy is restricted to in-frame clones and leaves out a portion. The sample lists about 76,000 clones; 70% to 90% were seen once. The sequencing here drew on CD4+ or CD8+ T cells sorted from blood, taken in a trial of the OX40 agonist ivuxolimab. The receptor was isolated from an adult with an advanced solid tumor such as melanoma, head and neck, liver or kidney cancer. The rearrangement uses TRBV2 and TRBJ2-7; a weak D match, TRBD1 (5 bases). The DNA for the CDR3 is TGTGCCAGCAGTGGTTCAGGGCACGAGCAGTACTTC. Its protein is CASSGSGHEQYF.